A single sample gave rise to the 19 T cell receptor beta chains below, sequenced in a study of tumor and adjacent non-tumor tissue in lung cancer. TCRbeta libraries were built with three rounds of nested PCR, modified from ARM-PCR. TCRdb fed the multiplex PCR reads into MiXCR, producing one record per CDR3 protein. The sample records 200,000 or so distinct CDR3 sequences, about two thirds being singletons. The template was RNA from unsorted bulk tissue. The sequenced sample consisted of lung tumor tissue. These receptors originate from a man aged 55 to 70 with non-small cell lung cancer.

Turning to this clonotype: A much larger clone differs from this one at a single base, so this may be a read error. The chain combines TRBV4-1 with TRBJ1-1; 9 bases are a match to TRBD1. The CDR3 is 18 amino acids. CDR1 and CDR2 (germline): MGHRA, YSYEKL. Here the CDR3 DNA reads TGCGCCAGCGGCCAAAATACCCCCACACAGGGGGCTAGGACTGAAGCTTTCTTT. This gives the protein CASGQNTPTQGARTEAFF.

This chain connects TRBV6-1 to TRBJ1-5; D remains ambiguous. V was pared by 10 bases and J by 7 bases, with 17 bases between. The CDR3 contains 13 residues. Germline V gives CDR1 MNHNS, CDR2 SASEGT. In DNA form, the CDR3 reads TGTGCCAAGAGGATTGACGTGGTCCAGCCCCAGCATTTT. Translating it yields CAKRIDVVQPQHF.

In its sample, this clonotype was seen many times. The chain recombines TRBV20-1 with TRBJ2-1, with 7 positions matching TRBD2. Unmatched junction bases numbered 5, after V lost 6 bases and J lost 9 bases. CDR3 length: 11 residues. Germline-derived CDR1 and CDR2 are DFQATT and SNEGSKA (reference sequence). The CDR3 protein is CSAERGVEQFF. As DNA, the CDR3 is TGCAGTGCAGAACGGGGGGTTGAGCAGTTCTTC.

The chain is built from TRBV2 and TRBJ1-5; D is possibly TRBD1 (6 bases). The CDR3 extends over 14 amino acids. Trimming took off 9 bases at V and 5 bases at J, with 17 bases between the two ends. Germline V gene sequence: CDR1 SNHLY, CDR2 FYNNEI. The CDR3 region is CASRRAGEDQPQHF. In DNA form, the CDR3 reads TGTGCCAGTAGACGGGCAGGGGAGGATCAGCCCCAGCATTTT.

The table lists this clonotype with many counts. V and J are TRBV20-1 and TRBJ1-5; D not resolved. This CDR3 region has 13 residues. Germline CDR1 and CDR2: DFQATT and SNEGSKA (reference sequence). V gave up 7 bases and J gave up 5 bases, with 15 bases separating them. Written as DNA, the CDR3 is TGCAGTGGGGCACGTATTAGGGATCAGCCCCAGCATTTT. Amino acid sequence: CSGARIRDQPQHF.

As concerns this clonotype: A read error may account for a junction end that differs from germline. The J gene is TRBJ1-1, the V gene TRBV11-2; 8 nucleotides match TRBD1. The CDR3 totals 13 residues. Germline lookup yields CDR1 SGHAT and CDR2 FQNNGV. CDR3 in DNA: TGTACCAGCAGATCCGGGCAGGGGGCTTGGGCTTTCTTT. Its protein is CTSRSGQGAWAFF.

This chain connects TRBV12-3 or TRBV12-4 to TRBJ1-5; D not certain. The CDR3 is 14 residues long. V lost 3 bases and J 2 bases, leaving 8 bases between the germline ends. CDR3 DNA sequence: TGTGCCAGCAGTTTCAGACATGGCAATCAGCCCCAGCATTTT. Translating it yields CASSFRHGNQPQHF.

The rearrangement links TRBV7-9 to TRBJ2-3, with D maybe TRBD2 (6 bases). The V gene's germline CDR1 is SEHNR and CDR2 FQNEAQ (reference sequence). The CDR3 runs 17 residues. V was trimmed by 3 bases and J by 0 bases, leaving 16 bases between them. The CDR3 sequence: CASSLQGGVSSTDTQYF. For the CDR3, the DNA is TGTGCCAGCAGCTTGCAGGGCGGGGTTTCTAGCACAGATACGCAGTATTTT.

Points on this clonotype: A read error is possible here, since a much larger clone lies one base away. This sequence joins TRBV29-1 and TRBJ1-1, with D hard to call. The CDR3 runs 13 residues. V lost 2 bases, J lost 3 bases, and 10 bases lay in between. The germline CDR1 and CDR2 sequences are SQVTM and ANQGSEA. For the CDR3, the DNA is TGCAGCGTTGAAAGGATGTTCTACACTGAAGCTTTCTTT. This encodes CSVERMFYTEAFF.

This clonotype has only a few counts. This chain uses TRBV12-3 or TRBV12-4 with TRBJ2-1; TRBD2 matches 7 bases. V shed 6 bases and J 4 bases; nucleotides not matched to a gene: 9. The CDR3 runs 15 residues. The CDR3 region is CASRPPGGAYNEQFF. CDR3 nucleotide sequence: TGTGCCAGCAGGCCCCCGGGGGGAGCATACAATGAGCAGTTCTTC.

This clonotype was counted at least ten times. CDR3 in amino acids: CSVLGGGGSKTQYF. CDR3 coding DNA: TGCAGCGTCCTGGGAGGGGGGGGCAGTAAGACCCAGTACTTC. This sequence joins TRBV29-1 and TRBJ2-5; a possible D gene is TRBD2 (7 bases). Germline CDR1 reads SQVTM; CDR2 reads ANQGSEA. The CDR3 is 14 amino acids. Trimming removed 6 bases from V and 6 bases from J, with 20 bases in between. The full variable domain, in which reference TRBV29-1 and TRBJ2-5 provide the parts outside the CDR3, is SAVISQKPSRDICQRGTSLTIQCQVDSQVTMMFWYRQQPGQSLTLIATANQGSEATYESGFVIDKFPISRPNLTFSTLTVSNMSPEDSSIYLCSVLGGGGSKTQYFGPGTRLLVL.

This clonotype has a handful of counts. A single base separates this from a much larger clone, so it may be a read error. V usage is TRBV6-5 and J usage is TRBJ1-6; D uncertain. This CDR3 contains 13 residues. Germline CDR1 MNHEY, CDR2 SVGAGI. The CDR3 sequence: CVSRSSYNSPLHF. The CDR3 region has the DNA TGTGTCAGTAGGAGCTCCTATAATTCACCCCTCCACTTT.

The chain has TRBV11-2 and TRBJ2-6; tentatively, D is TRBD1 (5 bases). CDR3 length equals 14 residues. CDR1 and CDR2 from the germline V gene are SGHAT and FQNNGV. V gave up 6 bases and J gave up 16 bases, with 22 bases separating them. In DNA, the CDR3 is TGTGCCAGCAGTTCTACCTCTGGGGCCAACCTTCTGACTTTC. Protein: CASSSTSGANLLTF. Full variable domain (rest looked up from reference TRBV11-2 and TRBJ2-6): EAGVAQSPRYKIIEKRQSVAFWCNPISGHATLYWYQQILGQGPKLLIQFQNNGVVDDSQLPKDRFSAERLKGVDSTLKIQPAKLEDSAVYLCASSSTSGANLLTFGAGSRLTVL.

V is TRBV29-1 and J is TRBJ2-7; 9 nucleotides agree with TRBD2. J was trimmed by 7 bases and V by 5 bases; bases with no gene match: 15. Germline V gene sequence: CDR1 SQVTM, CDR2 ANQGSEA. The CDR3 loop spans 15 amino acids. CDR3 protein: CSVIIRAGGPCEQYF. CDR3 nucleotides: TGCAGCGTTATTATCCGGGCGGGAGGGCCTTGTGAGCAGTACTTC.

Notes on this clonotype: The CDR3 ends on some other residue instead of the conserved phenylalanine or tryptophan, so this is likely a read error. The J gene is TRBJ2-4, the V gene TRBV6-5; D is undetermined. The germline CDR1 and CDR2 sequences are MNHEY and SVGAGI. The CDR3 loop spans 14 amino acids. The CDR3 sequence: CAGSPSVAKNIQYL. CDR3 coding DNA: TGTGCCGGCAGTCCATCGGTAGCCAAAAACATTCAGTACCTC.

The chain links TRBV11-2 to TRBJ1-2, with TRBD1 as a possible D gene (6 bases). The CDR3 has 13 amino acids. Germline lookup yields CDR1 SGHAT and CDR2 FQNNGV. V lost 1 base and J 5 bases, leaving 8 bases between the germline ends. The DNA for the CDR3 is TGTGCCAGCAGCTTAGGAAGGGGGTATGGCTACACCTTC. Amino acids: CASSLGRGYGYTF.

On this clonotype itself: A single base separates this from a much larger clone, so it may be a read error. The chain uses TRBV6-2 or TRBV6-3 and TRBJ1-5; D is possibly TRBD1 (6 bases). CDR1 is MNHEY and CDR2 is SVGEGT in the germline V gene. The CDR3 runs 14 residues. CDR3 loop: CVSSYGGRLQPQHF. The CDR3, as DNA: TGTGTCAGCAGTTACGGGGGGCGCCTTCAGCCCCAGCATTTT.

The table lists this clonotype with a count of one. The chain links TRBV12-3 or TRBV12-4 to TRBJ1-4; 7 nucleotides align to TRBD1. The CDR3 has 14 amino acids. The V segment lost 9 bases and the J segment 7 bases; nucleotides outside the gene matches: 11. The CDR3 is CARSGRGPGEKLFF. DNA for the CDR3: TGTGCCAGAAGCGGGAGGGGGCCAGGTGAAAAACTGTTTTTT.

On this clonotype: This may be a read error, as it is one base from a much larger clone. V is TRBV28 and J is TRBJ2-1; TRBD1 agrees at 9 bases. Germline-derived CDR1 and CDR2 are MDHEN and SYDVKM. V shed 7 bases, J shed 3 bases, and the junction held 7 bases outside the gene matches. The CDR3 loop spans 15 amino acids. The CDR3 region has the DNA TGTGCCAGCAATAAAGGACAGGGGCACTACAATGAGCAGTTCTTC. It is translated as CASNKGQGHYNEQFF.